The clone carrying this TCR beta chain appeared a few times. Its specificity is not known. Through a sample-barcoded 5' primer and a J-beta primer mix, a second PCR was run for roughly 6 to 11 cycles. Every cDNA molecule bore a tag from a template-switch adaptor containing 12 random nucleotides. TCRdb analysed the 5' RACE reads with MiXCR anew, one entry per CDR3 protein. The repertoire holds over 600,000 distinct CDR3 sequences, with around two fifths as singletons. The data derive from a study of blood T cells in healthy people across ages. Study context: Template switching caught about one barcoded beta molecule for each two T cells. Study-level points and caveats: Age showed a roughly linear inverse relationship with TCR beta diversity per million T cells.

The J segment lost 5 bases and the V segment lost 1 base, leaving 10 bases of the junction unmatched. From germline, CDR1 is MGHRA and CDR2 YSYEKL. The CDR3 length is 18 residues. The sequencing sample was made of blood. The chain is built from TRBV4-1 and TRBJ2-5, with 13 nucleotides matching TRBD2. The sequence came from an elderly man in good health. CDR3 in DNA: TGCGCCAGCAGCCAAGCTCGGACTAGCGGGGGAGTGTTGGAGACCCAGTACTTC. Translating gives CASSQARTSGGVLETQYF.